The 24 T cell receptor beta chains listed next were all sequenced from one sample in a study of T cell clusters in autoimmune cytopenias. TRB was amplified from roughly 250 ng of peripheral blood genomic DNA per sample. TRB rearrangements were amplified by touch-down multiplex PCR with mixed TRB-A/B primers. TCRdb reprocessed the multiplex PCR reads; each CDR3 protein has one entry and no DNA is given. The table gives around 2,600 distinct CDR3 sequences; the top ten clones make up roughly 25% of it. Sequencing was done on a sample of peripheral blood. These receptors were obtained from a human donor with an autoimmune cytopenia or autoimmune hepatitis (not recorded which).

In terms of frequency, this clonotype is medium-sized. This chain uses TRBV30 with TRBJ2-5; with no DNA, the TCRdb D assignment of TRBD1 cannot be verified. CDR3 size: 11 residues. CDR1 and CDR2 (germline): GTSNPN, SVGIG (reference sequence). CDR3 residues: CASRAGETQYF.

The gene calls are TRBV4-2 and TRBJ1-1. The V gene's germline CDR1 is LGHNA and CDR2 YNFKEQ. The CDR3 is 14 amino acids. The CDR3 region is CASSQVHGNTEAFF.

Its frequency marks this clonotype as medium-sized. The chain combines TRBV6-5 with TRBJ1-3; absent DNA, TCRdb's TRBD1 call cannot be checked. Germline V CDR1 and CDR2: MNHEY, SVGAGI. The CDR3 extends over 14 amino acids. Here the CDR3 reads CASTLHRGGNTIYF.

This clonotype is identified as medium-sized from frequency. V gene TRBV6-6 combines with J gene TRBJ2-1; the D gene TCRdb calls, TRBD1, cannot be checked with no DNA. This CDR3 is 12 amino acids long. Germline CDR1 MNHNY, CDR2 SVGAGI (reference sequence). The CDR3 region is CASSYGGNEQFF.

Its frequency marks this clonotype as medium-sized. The chain links TRBV11-1 to TRBJ1-6; TCRdb proposes TRBD1, but this gene call is untestable without DNA. The CDR3 sequence is 14 residues long. The V gene's germline CDR1 is SGHAT and CDR2 FQDESV (reference sequence). The CDR3 loop is CASRPLWPDSPLHF.

The chain uses TRBV20-1 and TRBJ2-7; the TCRdb call, TRBD1, lacks DNA for checking. Germline V gene sequence: CDR1 DFQATT, CDR2 SNEGSKA (reference sequence). CDR3 length equals 11 residues. The CDR3 region is CGGAWGSEQYF.

The chain couples TRBV11-1 to TRBJ1-6; TCRdb's assignment of TRBD1 cannot be checked, as there is no DNA. The CDR3 is made up of 14 amino acids. CDR1 is SGHAT and CDR2 is FQDESV in the germline V gene (reference sequence). The CDR3: CASSFYQGGSPLHF.

This clonotype is labeled medium-sized based on frequency. The chain recombines TRBV5-1 with TRBJ1-2. The CDR3 spans 14 residues. Germline loops: CDR1 SGHRS, CDR2 YFSETQ. The CDR3 protein is CASSQEGRGDGYTF.

By frequency, this clonotype is medium-sized. This chain joins TRBV12-3 or TRBV12-4 and TRBJ2-3; TCRdb indicates TRBD2, and absent DNA this call remains unverified. The CDR3 has 18 amino acids. This CDR3 reads CASSRTSGYHAGADTQYF.

This rearrangement joins TRBV7-9 to TRBJ2-2. CDR3 size: 12 residues. Germline assignment: CDR1 SEHNR and CDR2 FQNEAQ (reference sequence). This CDR3 reads CASSFETGELFF.

The chain couples TRBV5-5 to TRBJ1-2; TCRdb indicates TRBD1, and absent DNA this call remains unverified. This CDR3 has 15 residues. Germline-derived CDR1 and CDR2 are SGHKS and YYEKEE (reference sequence). The CDR3 region is CASSFPGGAGYGYTF.

By frequency, this clonotype is medium-sized (0.01 to 0.1%). The chain recombines TRBV10-1 with TRBJ2-3; as DNA is missing, the TRBD1 call by TCRdb cannot be tested. The germline CDR1 and CDR2 sequences are WNHNN and SYGVQD (reference sequence). The CDR3 is made up of 17 amino acids. The CDR3: CASSESWGALSTDTQYF.

This clonotype registers medium-sized (0.01 to 0.1%) by frequency. V usage is TRBV6-5 and J usage is TRBJ2-1; TCRdb outputs TRBD1, but without DNA this stays unchecked. CDR3 length equals 13 residues. Germline CDR1 is MNHEY and CDR2 is SVGAGI. This CDR3 reads CASSSYTGSKQFF.

This clonotype is classed as medium-sized by frequency. This rearrangement joins TRBV4-2 to TRBJ2-5. Germline V gives CDR1 LGHNA, CDR2 YNFKEQ. The CDR3 is 14 residues long. The chain's CDR3 is CASSPKLGQETQYF.

This chain connects TRBV4-2 to TRBJ2-1; TCRdb lists TRBD1, though no DNA is available to test this call. Looked up from germline, CDR1 is LGHNA and CDR2 is YNFKEQ. This CDR3 contains 16 residues. CDR3 loop: CASSQSTNSGTNEQFF.

Measured by frequency, this clonotype is medium-sized. The chain uses TRBV30 and TRBJ2-7. This CDR3 region has 13 residues. CDR1 is GTSNPN, CDR2 SVGIG, per germline (reference sequence). CDR3 amino acids: CAWRGSGDYEQYF.

This clonotype counts as medium-sized (0.01 to 0.1%) by frequency. The chain carries TRBV11-1 and TRBJ2-1. Germline-derived CDR1 and CDR2 are SGHAT and FQDESV (reference sequence). This CDR3 contains 15 residues. The CDR3 loop is CASSLAPTEYNEQFF. Complete variable domain (other parts from reference TRBV11-1 and TRBJ2-1): EAEVAQSPRYKITEKSQAVAFWCDPISGHATLYWYRQILGQGPELLVQFQDESVVDDSQLPKDRFSAERLKGVDSTLKIQPAELGDSAMYLCASSLAPTEYNEQFFGPGTRLTVL.

The rearrangement links TRBV12-3 or TRBV12-4 to TRBJ1-2; TCRdb selects TRBD1, and the lack of DNA leaves this call unchecked. This CDR3 comprises 15 residues. CDR3 region: CASSLAGLGGYGYTF.

This clonotype ranks as medium-sized in terms of frequency. The V gene is TRBV5-4, the J gene TRBJ1-2; the TRBD1 assignment by TCRdb is unverifiable without DNA. This CDR3 has 14 residues. CDR1 and CDR2 from the germline V gene are SGHNT and YYREEE (reference sequence). The CDR3 here is CASSFDRGEYGYTF.

The chain recombines TRBV30 with TRBJ1-1. The CDR3 covers 13 residues. Germline CDR1 GTSNPN, CDR2 SVGIG (reference sequence). CDR3 residues: CAWDEDRGTEAFF.

V and J are TRBV20-1 and TRBJ2-7; the D call of TRBD2 rests on TCRdb alone, since no DNA is present to check it. This CDR3 has 11 amino acids. Germline-derived CDR1 and CDR2 are DFQATT and SNEGSKA (reference sequence). Here the CDR3 reads CSARRVGEQYF.

This clonotype counts as medium-sized by frequency. The chain employs TRBV10-3 and TRBJ1-2. Germline V gene lookup returns CDR1 ENHRY and CDR2 SYGVKD. The CDR3 consists of 12 residues. The CDR3 sequence: CAIQGSNYGYTF.

This clonotype is medium-sized (0.01 to 0.1%) by frequency. The chain has TRBV19 and TRBJ1-2; TCRdb's D call of TRBD1 is untestable without DNA. Germline assignment: CDR1 LNHDA and CDR2 SQIVND (reference sequence). CDR3 length: 12 residues. The CDR3 region is CASAVGDYGYTF. Together with reference TRBV19 and TRBJ1-2, the CDR3 gives the full variable domain: DGGITQSPKYLFRKEGQNVTLSCEQNLNHDAMYWYRQDPGQGLRLIYYSQIVNDFQKGDIAEGYSVSREKKESFPLTVTSAQKNPTAFYLCASAVGDYGYTFGSGTRLTVV.

This clonotype is labeled medium-sized based on frequency. CDR3 loop: CANRTSSNQPQHF. The chain couples TRBV6-1 to TRBJ1-5. This CDR3 is 13 amino acids long. Germline V gene data show CDR1 as MNHNS and CDR2 as SASEGT.